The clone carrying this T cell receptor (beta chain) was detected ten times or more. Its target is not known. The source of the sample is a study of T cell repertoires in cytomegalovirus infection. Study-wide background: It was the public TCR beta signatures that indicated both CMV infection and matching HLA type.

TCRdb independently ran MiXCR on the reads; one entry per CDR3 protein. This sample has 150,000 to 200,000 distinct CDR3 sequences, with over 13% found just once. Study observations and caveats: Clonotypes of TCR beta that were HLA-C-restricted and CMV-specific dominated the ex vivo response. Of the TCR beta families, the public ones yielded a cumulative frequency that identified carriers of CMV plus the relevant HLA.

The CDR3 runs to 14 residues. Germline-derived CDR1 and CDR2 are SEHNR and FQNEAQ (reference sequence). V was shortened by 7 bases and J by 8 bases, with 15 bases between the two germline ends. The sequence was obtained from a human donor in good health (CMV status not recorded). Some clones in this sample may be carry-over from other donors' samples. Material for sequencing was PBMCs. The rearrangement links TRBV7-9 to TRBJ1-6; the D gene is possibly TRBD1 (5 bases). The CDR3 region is CASTTIGGDSPLHF. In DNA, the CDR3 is TGTGCCAGCACTACGATCGGGGGGGATTCACCCCTCCACTTT.